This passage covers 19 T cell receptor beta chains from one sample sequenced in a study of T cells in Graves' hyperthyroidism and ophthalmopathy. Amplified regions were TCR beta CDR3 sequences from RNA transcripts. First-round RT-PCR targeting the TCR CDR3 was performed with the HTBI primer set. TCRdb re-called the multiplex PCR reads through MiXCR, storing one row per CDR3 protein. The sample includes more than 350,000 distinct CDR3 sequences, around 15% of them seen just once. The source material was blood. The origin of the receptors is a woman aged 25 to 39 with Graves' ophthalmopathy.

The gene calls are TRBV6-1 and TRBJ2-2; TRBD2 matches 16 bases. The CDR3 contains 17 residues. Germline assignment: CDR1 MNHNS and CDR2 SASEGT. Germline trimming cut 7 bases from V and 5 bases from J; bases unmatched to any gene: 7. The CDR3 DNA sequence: TGTGCCAGCATCGGGACTAGCGGGGGGGAGCGAACCGGGGAGCTGTTTTTT. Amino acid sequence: CASIGTSGGERTGELFF.

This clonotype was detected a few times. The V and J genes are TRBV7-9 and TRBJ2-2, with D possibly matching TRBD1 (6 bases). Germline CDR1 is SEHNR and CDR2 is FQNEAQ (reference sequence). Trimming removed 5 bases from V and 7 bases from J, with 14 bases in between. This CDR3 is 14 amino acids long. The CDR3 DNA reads TGTGCCAGCAGCCCTACAGGGTTAGGCGGGGAGCTGTTTTTT. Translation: CASSPTGLGGELFF.

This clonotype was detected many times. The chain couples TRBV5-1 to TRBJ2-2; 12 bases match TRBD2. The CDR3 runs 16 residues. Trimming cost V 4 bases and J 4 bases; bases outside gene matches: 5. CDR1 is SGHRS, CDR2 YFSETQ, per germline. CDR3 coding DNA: TGCGCCAGCAGCCCAACTAGCGGGGGGCGCACCGGGGAGCTGTTTTTT. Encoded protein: CASSPTSGGRTGELFF.

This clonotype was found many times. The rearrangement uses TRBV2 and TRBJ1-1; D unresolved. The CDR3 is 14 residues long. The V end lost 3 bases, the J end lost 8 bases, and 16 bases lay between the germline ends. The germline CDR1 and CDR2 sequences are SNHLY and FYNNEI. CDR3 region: CASSDILGSSEAFF. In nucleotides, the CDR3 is TGTGCCAGCAGTGATATACTGGGTTCGTCCGAAGCTTTCTTT.

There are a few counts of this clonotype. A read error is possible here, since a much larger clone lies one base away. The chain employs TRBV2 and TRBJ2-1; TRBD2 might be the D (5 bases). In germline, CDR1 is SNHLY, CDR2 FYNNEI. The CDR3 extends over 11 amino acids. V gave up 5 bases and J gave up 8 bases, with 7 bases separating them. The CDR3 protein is CASSRTYEQFF. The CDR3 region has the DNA TGTGCCAGCAGTCGGACTTATGAGCAGTTCTTC. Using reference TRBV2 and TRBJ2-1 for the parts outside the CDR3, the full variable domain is EPEVTQTPSHQVTQMGQEVILRCVPISNHLYFYWYRQILGQKVEFLVSFYNNEISEKSEIFDDQFSVERPDGSNFTLKIRSTKLEDSAMYFCASSRTYEQFFGPGTRLTVL.

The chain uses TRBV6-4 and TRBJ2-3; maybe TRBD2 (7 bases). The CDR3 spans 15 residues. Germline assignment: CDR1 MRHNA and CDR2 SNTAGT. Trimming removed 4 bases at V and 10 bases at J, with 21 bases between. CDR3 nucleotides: TGTGCCAGCAGTGCTGGTGGGGGGGCCGGCAACGCGCAGTATTTT. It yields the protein CASSAGGGAGNAQYF.

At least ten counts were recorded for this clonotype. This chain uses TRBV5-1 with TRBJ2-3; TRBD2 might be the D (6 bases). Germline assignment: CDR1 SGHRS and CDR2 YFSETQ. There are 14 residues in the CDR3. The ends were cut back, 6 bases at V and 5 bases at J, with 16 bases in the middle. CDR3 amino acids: CASTAGSVGDTQYF. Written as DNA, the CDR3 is TGCGCCAGCACGGCGGGGTCAGTAGGAGATACGCAGTATTTT.

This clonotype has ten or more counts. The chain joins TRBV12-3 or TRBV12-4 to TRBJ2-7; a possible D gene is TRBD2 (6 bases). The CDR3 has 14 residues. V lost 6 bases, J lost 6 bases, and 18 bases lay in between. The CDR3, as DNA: TGTGCCAGCAGCGCCACGGGGGAGCTCCGCGAGCAGTACTTC. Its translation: CASSATGELREQYF.

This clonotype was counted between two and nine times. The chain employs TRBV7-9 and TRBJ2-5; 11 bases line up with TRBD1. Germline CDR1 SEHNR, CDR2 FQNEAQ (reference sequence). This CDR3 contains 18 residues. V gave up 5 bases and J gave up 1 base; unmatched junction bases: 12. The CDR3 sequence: CASSAPRTGGPFQETQYF. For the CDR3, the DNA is TGTGCCAGCAGCGCACCGAGGACAGGGGGCCCCTTCCAAGAGACCCAGTACTTC.

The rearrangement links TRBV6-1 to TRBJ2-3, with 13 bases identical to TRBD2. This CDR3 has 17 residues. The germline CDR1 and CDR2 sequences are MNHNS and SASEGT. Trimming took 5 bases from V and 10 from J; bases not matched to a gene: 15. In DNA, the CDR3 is TGTGCCAGCAGTTCGCACCCGACTAGCGGGGGGAGGGCCCCGCAGTATTTT. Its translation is CASSSHPTSGGRAPQYF.

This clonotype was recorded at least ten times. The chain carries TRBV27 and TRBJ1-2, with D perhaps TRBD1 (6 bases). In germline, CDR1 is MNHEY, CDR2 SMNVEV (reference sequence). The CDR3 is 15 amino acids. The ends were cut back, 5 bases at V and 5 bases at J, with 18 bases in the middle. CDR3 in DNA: TGTGCCAGCAGTCAAGGGACGGGACACCGATATGGCTACACCTTC. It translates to CASSQGTGHRYGYTF.

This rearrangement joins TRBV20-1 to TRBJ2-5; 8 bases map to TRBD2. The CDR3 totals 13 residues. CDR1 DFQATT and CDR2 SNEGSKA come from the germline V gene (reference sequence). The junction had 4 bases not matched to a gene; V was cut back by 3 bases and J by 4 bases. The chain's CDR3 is CSASGGAGETQYF. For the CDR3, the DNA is TGCAGTGCTAGCGGGGGGGCAGGAGAGACCCAGTACTTC.

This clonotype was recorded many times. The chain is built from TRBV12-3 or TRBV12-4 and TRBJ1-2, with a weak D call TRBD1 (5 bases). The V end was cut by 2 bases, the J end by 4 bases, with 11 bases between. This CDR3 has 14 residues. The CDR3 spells CASSLRVTAYGYTF. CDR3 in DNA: TGTGCCAGCAGTTTAAGGGTGACAGCCTATGGCTACACCTTC.

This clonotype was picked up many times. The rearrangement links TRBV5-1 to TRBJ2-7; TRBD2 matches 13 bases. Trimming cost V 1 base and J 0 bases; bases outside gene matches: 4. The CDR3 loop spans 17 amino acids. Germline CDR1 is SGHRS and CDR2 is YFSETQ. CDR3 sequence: CASSLILAGGPSYEQYF. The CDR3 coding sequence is TGCGCCAGCAGCTTGATACTAGCGGGGGGGCCCTCCTACGAGCAGTACTTC.

The CDR3 is CASSLGGGAEQYF. For the CDR3, the DNA is TGTGCCAGCAGTTTAGGGGGGGGCGCCGAGCAGTACTTC. The rearrangement links TRBV28 to TRBJ2-7; possibly TRBD2 for D (7 bases). V gave up 2 bases and J gave up 6 bases, with 11 bases separating them. The CDR3 totals 13 residues. Germline CDR1 and CDR2: MDHEN and SYDVKM.

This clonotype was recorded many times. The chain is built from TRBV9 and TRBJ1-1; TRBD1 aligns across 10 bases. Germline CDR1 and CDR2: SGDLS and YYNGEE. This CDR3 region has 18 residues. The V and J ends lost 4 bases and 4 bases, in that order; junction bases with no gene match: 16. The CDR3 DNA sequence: TGTGCCAGCAGCCGACAGTCTCGACAGGGGGCTTCAGGCACTGAAGCTTTCTTT. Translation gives CASSRQSRQGASGTEAFF.

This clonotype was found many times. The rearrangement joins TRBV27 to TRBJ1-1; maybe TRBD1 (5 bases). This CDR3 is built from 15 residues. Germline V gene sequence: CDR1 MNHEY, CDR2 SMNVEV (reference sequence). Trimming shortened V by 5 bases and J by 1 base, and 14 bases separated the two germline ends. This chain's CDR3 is CASSLQMTENTEAFF. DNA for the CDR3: TGTGCCAGCAGTCTTCAAATGACAGAGAACACTGAAGCTTTCTTT.

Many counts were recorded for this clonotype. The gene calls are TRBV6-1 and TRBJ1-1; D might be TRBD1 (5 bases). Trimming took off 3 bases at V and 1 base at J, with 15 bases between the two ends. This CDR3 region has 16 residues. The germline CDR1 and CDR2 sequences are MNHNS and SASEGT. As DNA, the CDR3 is TGTGCCAGCAGTGACCCTTGGCGGAGGGGGAACACTGAAGCTTTCTTT. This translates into CASSDPWRRGNTEAFF.

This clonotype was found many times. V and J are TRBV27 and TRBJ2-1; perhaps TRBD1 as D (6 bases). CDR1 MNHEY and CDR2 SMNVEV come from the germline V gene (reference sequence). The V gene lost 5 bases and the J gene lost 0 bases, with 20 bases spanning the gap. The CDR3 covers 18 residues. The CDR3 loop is CASSPPPSGTRSYNEQFF. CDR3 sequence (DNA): TGTGCCAGCAGTCCCCCCCCGTCGGGGACACGCTCCTACAATGAGCAGTTCTTC.